These 25 T cell receptor beta chains originate from one sample sequenced in a study of cytomegalovirus exposure and HLA in healthy donors. Use of 60 Vbeta and 13 Jbeta primers characterized the PCR. This table comes from immunoSEQ multiplex PCR, and its TCRdb copy is limited to in-frame clones, with some not included. This sample has approximately 160,000 clones, with about 80% found just once. Input material: PBMCs. These receptor sequences come from a middle-aged woman in good health and CMV-seronegative.

This chain connects TRBV5-6 to TRBJ2-5, with TRBD2 matching 8 bases. The J call is doubtful: the DNA matches TRBJ2-7 better. The germline V gene encodes CDR1 SGHDT and CDR2 YYEEEE. This CDR3 comprises 15 residues. The CDR3 loop reads CASSLAVAGPYEQYF. CDR3 nucleotides: TGTGCCAGCAGCTTGGCGGTAGCGGGACCCTACGAGCAGTACTTC.

This clone is medium-sized within its sample. The V gene is TRBV19, the J gene TRBJ2-1; 11 bases match TRBD2. The V and J ends lost 5 bases and 8 bases, in that order; junction bases with no gene match: 8. The CDR3 runs to 15 residues. Germline CDR1 LNHDA, CDR2 SQIVND (reference sequence). CDR3 protein: CASSLTSGSYDEQFF. The DNA of the CDR3 is TGTGCCAGTAGTCTAACTAGCGGGAGTTATGATGAGCAGTTCTTC.

The genes are TRBV27 and TRBJ1-5; tentatively, D is TRBD1 (6 bases). CDR3 length equals 16 residues. CDR1 is MNHEY, CDR2 SMNVEV, per germline (reference sequence). The germline V and J ends were trimmed by 4 bases and 5 bases, with 18 bases remaining between them. CDR3 in DNA: TGTGCCAGCAGTTCCACAGGGTATGGAACTTATCAGCCCCAGCATTTT. Protein: CASSSTGYGTYQPQHF.

This chain joins TRBV11-1 and TRBJ2-7; 8 bases map to TRBD2. The CDR3 extends over 15 amino acids. With 0 bases clipped from V and 3 bases from J, the junction kept 4 bases outside the gene matches. Looked up from germline, CDR1 is SGHAT and CDR2 is FQDESV (reference sequence). The CDR3 loop reads CASSLASGGVYEQYF. CDR3 nucleotides: TGTGCCAGCAGCTTAGCATCGGGGGGGGTCTACGAGCAGTACTTC.

V is TRBV9 and J is TRBJ2-5, with a tentative D call TRBD2 (5 bases). CDR3 length equals 15 residues. Trimming removed 1 base from V and 4 bases from J, with 14 bases in between. Germline assignment: CDR1 SGDLS and CDR2 YYNGEE. The CDR3 loop reads CASSVRASSRETQYF. CDR3 sequence (DNA): TGTGCCAGCAGCGTAAGGGCTAGCTCGAGAGAGACCCAGTACTTC.

The chain uses TRBV6-5 and TRBJ1-1, with TRBD1 as a possible D gene (5 bases). Between the trimmed V and J ends, which lost 6 bases and 7 bases, there was a span of 15 bases. The CDR3 runs to 13 residues. Germline CDR1 MNHEY, CDR2 SVGAGI. In DNA, the CDR3 is TGTGCCAGCAGCCCCGGACGGGACTATGAAGCTTTCTTT. Translation: CASSPGRDYEAFF.

The chain is built from TRBV2 and TRBJ1-2; D might be TRBD1 (5 bases). Per germline, CDR1 SNHLY and CDR2 FYNNEI. Between the trimmed V and J ends, which lost 5 bases and 8 bases, there was a span of 15 bases. The CDR3 has 13 amino acids. CDR3 residues: CASSRGGVGGYTF. CDR3 DNA: TGTGCCAGCAGTAGGGGTGGGGTGGGCGGCTACACCTTC.

Here the CDR3 DNA reads TGTGCCAGCAGCCGGGACAGGGGGGGAGAGACCCAGTACTTC. Its translation is CASSRDRGGETQYF. This chain links TRBV5-6 with TRBJ2-5, with 11 bases identical to TRBD1. The CDR3 is made up of 14 amino acids. With V trimmed by 4 bases and J by 4 bases, 3 bases remained unmatched. Germline CDR1 reads SGHDT; CDR2 reads YYEEEE.

This CDR3 reads CATWGLAGSLLANTGELFF. In nucleotides, the CDR3 is TGTGCCACCTGGGGACTAGCGGGTTCTCTCCTGGCGAACACCGGGGAGCTGTTTTTT. V and J are TRBV19 and TRBJ2-2; 12 nucleotides align to TRBD2. CDR3 length: 19 residues. Germline V gene data show CDR1 as LNHDA and CDR2 as SQIVND (reference sequence). Trimming cost V 10 bases and J 0 bases; bases outside gene matches: 15.

The rearrangement uses TRBV20-1 and TRBJ2-7; no firm D call. V was pared by 5 bases and J by 2 bases, with 4 bases between. The CDR3 spans 10 residues. Germline V gene lookup returns CDR1 DFQATT and CDR2 SNEGSKA (reference sequence). The CDR3 nucleotides read TGCAGTGCTCCAGCCTACGAGCAGTACTTC. Translating it yields CSAPAYEQYF.

This clone has just one count. This chain connects TRBV29-1 to TRBJ2-1; 7 nucleotides line up with TRBD1. Per the germline V gene, CDR1 is SQVTM and CDR2 is ANQGSEA. V was clipped by 7 bases and J by 4 bases; unmatched bases: 1. CDR3 length equals 11 residues. CDR3 bases: TGCAGCGACAGGGGATACAATGAGCAGTTCTTC. Translated: CSDRGYNEQFF.

This rearrangement joins TRBV6-5 to TRBJ1-2, with D tentatively TRBD1 (6 bases). Germline-derived CDR1 and CDR2 are MNHEY and SVGAGI. Trimming removed 0 bases from V and 4 bases from J, with 12 bases in between. CDR3 length: 15 residues. The DNA of the CDR3 is TGTGCCAGCAGTTACTCGATAGGACAGAGCTATGGCTACACCTTC. It yields the protein CASSYSIGQSYGYTF.

The chain employs TRBV2 and TRBJ1-5; 7 nucleotides align to TRBD1. Germline V gives CDR1 SNHLY, CDR2 FYNNEI. V shed 10 bases and J 7 bases; nucleotides not matched to a gene: 13. CDR3 length equals 14 residues. This CDR3 reads CATAMAGGNQPQHF. DNA for the CDR3: TGTGCCACCGCGATGGCAGGGGGTAACCAGCCCCAGCATTTT.

The chain carries TRBV5-1 and TRBJ2-5; D might be TRBD1 (5 bases). CDR1 is SGHRS and CDR2 is YFSETQ in the germline V gene. This CDR3 region has 12 residues. V was trimmed by 4 bases and J by 3 bases, leaving 7 bases between them. The CDR3 DNA sequence: TGCGCCAGCAGCGTGACAGAAGAGACCCAGTACTTC. Protein: CASSVTEETQYF.

The gene calls are TRBV28 and TRBJ2-1; 9 bases are a match to TRBD2. CDR3 length: 15 amino acids. V shed 2 bases, J shed 2 bases, and the junction held 1 base outside the gene matches. Germline-derived CDR1 and CDR2 are MDHEN and SYDVKM. CDR3 sequence reads: CASSLTSGPYNEQFF. CDR3 nucleotides: TGTGCCAGCAGTTTAACTAGCGGGCCCTACAATGAGCAGTTCTTC.

This chain joins TRBV2 and TRBJ1-4; D possibly corresponds to TRBD1 (5 bases). Germline CDR1 and CDR2: SNHLY and FYNNEI. The CDR3 has 15 residues. The V end lost 4 bases, the J end lost 0 bases, and 9 bases lay between the germline ends. In DNA, the CDR3 is TGTGCCAGCAGTGTAGGGGTAGCAACTAATGAAAAACTGTTTTTT. As protein: CASSVGVATNEKLFF.

V usage is TRBV28 and J usage is TRBJ1-1, with D maybe TRBD1 (5 bases). This CDR3 comprises 15 residues. Trimming took 3 bases from V and 1 from J, leaving 12 bases between them. Germline V gives CDR1 MDHEN, CDR2 SYDVKM. The CDR3, as DNA: TGTGCCAGCAGTTTTCCAGGGTCGGGGAACACTGAAGCTTTCTTT. Its protein product is CASSFPGSGNTEAFF.

The chain employs TRBV27 and TRBJ1-1, with a weak D call TRBD1 (6 bases). The CDR3 is 14 residues long. Germline loops: CDR1 MNHEY, CDR2 SMNVEV (reference sequence). V lost 6 bases and J 1 base, leaving 12 bases between the germline ends. CDR3 nucleotides: TGTGCCAGCAGATCTTACAGGGAGAACACTGAAGCTTTCTTT. Translated, it gives CASRSYRENTEAFF.

This rearrangement joins TRBV14 to TRBJ2-2; D is possibly TRBD2 (6 bases). V lost 8 bases and J 0 bases, leaving 25 bases between the germline ends. The CDR3 totals 19 residues. The V gene's germline CDR1 is SGHDN and CDR2 FVKESK. This CDR3 is CASGSEGIRRGPNTGELFF. The CDR3 coding sequence is TGTGCCAGCGGCTCGGAGGGGATCAGGCGTGGGCCGAACACCGGGGAGCTGTTTTTT.

The chain recombines TRBV7-9 with TRBJ2-7; 12 positions match TRBD1. The CDR3 extends over 15 amino acids. With 4 bases clipped from V and 7 bases from J, the junction kept 8 bases outside the gene matches. CDR1 and CDR2 (germline): SEHNR, FQNEAQ (reference sequence). The CDR3 protein is CASSYGTGGNFEQYF. The DNA of the CDR3 is TGTGCCAGCAGCTACGGGACAGGGGGCAATTTTGAGCAGTACTTC.

This clone came up a few times. The chain is built from TRBV18 and TRBJ2-7; 7 nucleotides align to TRBD1. The CDR3 consists of 14 residues. With V trimmed by 6 bases and J by 1 base, 6 bases remained unmatched. Germline CDR1 and CDR2: KGHSH and LQKENI. Here the CDR3 DNA reads TGTGCCAGCTCTCGACAGGGAAGTTCCTACGAGCAGTACTTC. Protein: CASSRQGSSYEQYF.

The V call is TRBV2, the J call TRBJ1-2, with TRBD1 matching over 9 bases. J gave up 3 bases and V 1 base, and 6 bases lay outside the gene matches. The CDR3 has 16 amino acids. The germline V gene encodes CDR1 SNHLY and CDR2 FYNNEI. The CDR3 here is CASSEGTGAFDYGYTF. In nucleotides, the CDR3 is TGTGCCAGCAGTGAAGGGACAGGGGCGTTTGACTATGGCTACACCTTC.

The CDR3 DNA reads as TGTGCCAGCAGCCCCCAGGGGCGCGGTGGAGGAGCTTTCTTT. Residues: CASSPQGRGGGAFF. This rearrangement joins TRBV7-9 to TRBJ1-1; tentative D call: TRBD1 (6 bases). CDR3 size: 14 residues. The V end lost 5 bases, the J end lost 10 bases, and 20 bases lay between the germline ends. CDR1 is SEHNR, CDR2 FQNEAQ, per germline (reference sequence).

The CDR3 bases are TGTGCCAGCAGCTCGACAGGGGGGCATGAAAAACTGTTTTTT. Translating gives CASSSTGGHEKLFF. The rearrangement joins TRBV7-9 to TRBJ1-4; 9 nucleotides match TRBD1. The CDR3 runs 14 residues. After removal of 4 bases from V and 6 bases from J, the junction contained 3 bases not matched to a gene. Germline V gene data show CDR1 as SEHNR and CDR2 as FQNEAQ (reference sequence).

A few counts support this clone. The chain links TRBV2 to TRBJ1-1; 9 positions match TRBD1. The germline V gene has CDR1 SNHLY and CDR2 FYNNEI. CDR3 size: 15 residues. Trimming at V came to 7 bases and at J to 2 bases, leaving 8 bases not matched to a gene. The CDR3 coding sequence is TGTGCCAGCAAAGGGACAGGGCTAATAAACACTGAAGCTTTCTTT. As protein: CASKGTGLINTEAFF.